The source of this TCR beta chain is a study of technical replicates of blood from a handful of donors. The CDR3 has 12 residues. Germline lookup yields CDR1 GTSNPN and CDR2 SVGIG (reference sequence). V trimming: 5 bases; J trimming: 7 bases; junction bases outside the gene matches: 4. Sequencing used immunoSEQ multiplex PCR; TCRdb keeps in-frame clones, though not all of them. The sample has 45,000 to 65,000 clones, nearly 95% seen once. The chain links TRBV30 to TRBJ2-1, with 8 bases that match TRBD1. The TCR sequence derives from a human donor in good health. Some clones in this sample may be carry-over from other donors' samples. The sample taken for sequencing was PBMCs. Written as DNA, the CDR3 is TGTGCCTGGGGACAGGGTGGTAATGAGCAGTTCTTC. Translated, it gives CAWGQGGNEQFF.